This T cell receptor (beta chain) was found in a study of T cell repertoires in cytomegalovirus infection (dated by TCRdb to about 2019). With regard to the full study: Alongside well-studied HLA-B-restricted epitopes, the peptide stimulations were aimed at recently identified HLA-C-restricted CMV epitopes, whose presentation resists viral immunomodulation. Donor HLA type was relevant to the analysis, because carriage of CMV infection together with the matching HLA type was indicated by public TCR beta signatures. General findings and caveats noted by the study authors: In both this cohort and an independent roughly 360-donor cohort, the cumulative frequency of public TCR beta family members distinguished carriers of CMV infection plus the relevant HLA type. The ex vivo response was dominated by HLA-C-restricted CMV-specific TCR beta clonotypes, which also provided the single most frequent clonotype in two of eight donors.

CDR1 is given as SGHDT and CDR2 as YYEEEE, both from the germline V gene. The CDR3 holds 14 amino acids from the cysteine to the valine. Just the 42-base CDR3 DNA is kept, in frame starting at base 1. After removal of 4 bases from V and 4 bases from J, the junction retains 7 bases not matched to a gene. Reading the label with the study, this specimen's treatment or condition is: in vitro stimulation with specific CMV peptide epitopes to enrich CMV-specific T cells. Instrument on record: Illumina HiSeq 1500. TCRdb redid the processing of the public reads, applying fastp at Q25 and MiXCR, and retained in-frame beta chains. Here each entry gathers all rows of one CDR3 protein and keeps the most common genes and DNA. Recorded for this sample are about 770,000 distinct CDR3 sequences; around 29% of them occurred a single time. Of the sample, under 15% is held by the ten largest clones. A note on this clonotype: Its antigen remains undetermined. The record has no base qualities; no much larger clone is one base away.

This chain is built from TRBV5-6 and TRBJ2-7; TRBD1 lines up with 8 middle nucleotides. This TCR came from a human donor in good health (CMV status not recorded). Some clones in this sample may be carry-over from other donors' samples. Here the sequenced sample was cultured CD8+ T cells from PBMCs, taken from culture after CMV antigen stimulation. The DNA sequence follows: TGTGCCAGCAGCCGGGGGACAGGCCGATACGAGCAGTACGTC. It translates as CASSRGTGRYEQYV.